This T cell receptor (beta chain) was identified in a study of CXCR3-negative and CXCR3-positive naive CD8 T cells. Study-wide findings and caveats: High diversity, comparable across both naive subsets, contrasted with much lower diversity in memory CD8+ cells.

From germline, CDR1 is SQVTM and CDR2 ANQGSEA. The CDR3 has 14 residues. Comments on this clonotype: The antigen is unknown.

Carrying UMI labels, the TRB cDNA libraries were prepared through 5' RACE. TCRdb reprocessed the 5' RACE reads and reports one entry per CDR3 protein, with no DNA. The sample totals 23,000 or so distinct CDR3 sequences. The TCR sequence derives from a human donor in good health. Some clones in this sample may be carry-over from other donors' samples. The specimen was naive CXCR3- CD8+ T cells from blood. Subset indicated: CD45RO-CCR7+CD27+CD95- naive CD8+ T cells lacking CXCR3 (TNR3-). This chain links TRBV29-1 with TRBJ2-3; TCRdb's D gene call, TRBD2, goes unchecked for lack of DNA. CDR3: CSVVPLGLTDTQYF.